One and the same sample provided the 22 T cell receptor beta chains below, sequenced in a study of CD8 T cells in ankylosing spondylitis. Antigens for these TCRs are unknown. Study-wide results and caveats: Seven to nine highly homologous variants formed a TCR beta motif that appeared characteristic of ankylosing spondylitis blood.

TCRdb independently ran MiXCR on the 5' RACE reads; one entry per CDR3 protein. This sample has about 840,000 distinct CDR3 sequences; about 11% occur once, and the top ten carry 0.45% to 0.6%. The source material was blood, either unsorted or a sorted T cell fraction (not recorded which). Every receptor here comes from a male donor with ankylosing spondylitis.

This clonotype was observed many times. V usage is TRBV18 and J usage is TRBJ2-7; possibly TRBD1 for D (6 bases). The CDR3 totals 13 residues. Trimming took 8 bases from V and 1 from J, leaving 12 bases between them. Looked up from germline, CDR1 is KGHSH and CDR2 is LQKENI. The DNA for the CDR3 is TGTGCCAGCAGTGACAGGTCTTCCTACGAGCAGTACTTC. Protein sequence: CASSDRSSYEQYF.

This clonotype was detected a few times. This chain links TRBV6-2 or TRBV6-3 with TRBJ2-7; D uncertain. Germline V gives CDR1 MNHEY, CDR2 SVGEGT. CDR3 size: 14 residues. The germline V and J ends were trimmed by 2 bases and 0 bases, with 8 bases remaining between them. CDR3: CASSYKESSYEQYF. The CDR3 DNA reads TGTGCCAGCAGTTACAAGGAGAGCTCCTACGAGCAGTACTTC.

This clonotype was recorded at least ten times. The CDR3 spells CASSSGSGMGLADTGELFF. Written as DNA, the CDR3 is TGCGCCAGCAGTTCGGGATCGGGGATGGGACTAGCGGACACCGGGGAGCTGTTTTTT. This rearrangement joins TRBV5-1 to TRBJ2-2, with 11 bases lining up with TRBD2. This CDR3 comprises 19 residues. CDR1 SGHRS and CDR2 YFSETQ come from the germline V gene. Trimming took 5 bases from V and 3 from J; bases not matched to a gene: 15.

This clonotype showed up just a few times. The CDR3 nucleotides are TGTGCCAGCAGCCTCAGAAGAGGGAGGAATCAGCCCCAGCATTTT. It translates to CASSLRRGRNQPQHF. The chain uses TRBV12-3 or TRBV12-4 and TRBJ1-5; D is undetermined. This CDR3 is 15 amino acids long. The ends were cut back, 6 bases at V and 4 bases at J, with 16 bases in the middle.

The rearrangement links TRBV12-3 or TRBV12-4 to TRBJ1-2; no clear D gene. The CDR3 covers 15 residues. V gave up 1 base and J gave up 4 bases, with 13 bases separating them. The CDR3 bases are TGTGCCAGCAGTTTAGTGTCGCGGCTTACCTATGGCTACACCTTC. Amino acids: CASSLVSRLTYGYTF.

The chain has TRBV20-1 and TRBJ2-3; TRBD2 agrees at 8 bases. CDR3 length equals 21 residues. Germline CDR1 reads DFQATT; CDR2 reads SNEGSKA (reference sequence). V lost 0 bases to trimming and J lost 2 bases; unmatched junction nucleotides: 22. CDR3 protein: CSARDLRGGAYRGRYTDTQYF. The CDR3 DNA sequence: TGCAGTGCTAGAGATCTTCGGGGCGGCGCATATCGCGGGAGGTACACAGATACGCAGTATTTT.

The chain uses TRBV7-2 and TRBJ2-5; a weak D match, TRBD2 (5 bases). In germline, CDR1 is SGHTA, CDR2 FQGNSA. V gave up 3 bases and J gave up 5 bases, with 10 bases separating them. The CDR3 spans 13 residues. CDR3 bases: TGTGCCAGCAGCTTTGGACTGATGGAGACCCAGTACTTC. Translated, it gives CASSFGLMETQYF.

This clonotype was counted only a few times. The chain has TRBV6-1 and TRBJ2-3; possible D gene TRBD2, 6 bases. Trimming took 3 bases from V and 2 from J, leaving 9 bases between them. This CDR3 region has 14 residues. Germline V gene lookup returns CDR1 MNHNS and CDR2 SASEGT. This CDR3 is CASSERGPTDTQYF. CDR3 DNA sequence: TGTGCCAGCAGTGAGCGGGGACCCACAGATACGCAGTATTTT.

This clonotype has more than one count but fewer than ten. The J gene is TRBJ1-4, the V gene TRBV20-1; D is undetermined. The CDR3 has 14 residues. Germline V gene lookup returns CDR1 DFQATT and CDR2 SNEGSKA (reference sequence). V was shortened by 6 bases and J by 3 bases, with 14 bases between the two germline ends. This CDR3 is CSAYDRGANEKLFF. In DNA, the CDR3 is TGCAGTGCCTACGACCGTGGAGCTAATGAAAAACTGTTTTTT.

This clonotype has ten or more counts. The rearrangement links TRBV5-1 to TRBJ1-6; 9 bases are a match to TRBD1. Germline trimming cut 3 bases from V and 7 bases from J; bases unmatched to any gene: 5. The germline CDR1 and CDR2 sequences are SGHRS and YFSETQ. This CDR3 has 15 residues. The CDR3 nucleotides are TGCGCCAGCAGCTCGGGGGACAGGGCGAATTCACCCCTCCACTTT. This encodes CASSSGDRANSPLHF.

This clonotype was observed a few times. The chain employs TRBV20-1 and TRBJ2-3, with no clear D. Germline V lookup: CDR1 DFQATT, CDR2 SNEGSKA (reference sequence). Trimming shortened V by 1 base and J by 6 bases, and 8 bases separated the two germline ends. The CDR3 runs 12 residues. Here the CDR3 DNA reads TGCAGTGCTAGAGGGGTTAGGGATACGCAGTATTTT. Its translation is CSARGVRDTQYF.

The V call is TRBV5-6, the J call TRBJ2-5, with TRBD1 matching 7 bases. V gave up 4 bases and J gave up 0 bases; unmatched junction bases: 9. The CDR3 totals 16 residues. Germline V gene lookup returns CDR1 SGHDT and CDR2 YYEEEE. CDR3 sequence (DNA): TGTGCCAGCAGCGACCGGGACAGAACGTACCAAGAGACCCAGTACTTC. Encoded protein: CASSDRDRTYQETQYF. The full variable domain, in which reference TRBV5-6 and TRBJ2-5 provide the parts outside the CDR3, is DAGVTQSPTHLIKTRGQQVTLRCSPKSGHDTVSWYQQALGQGPQFIFQYYEEEERQRGNFPDRFSGHQFPNYSSELNVNALLLGDSALYLCASSDRDRTYQETQYFGPGTRLLVL.

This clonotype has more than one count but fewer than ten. DNA for the CDR3: TGCAGTGCTAGATCAAGGGGGCCGTGGGACACCGGGGAGCTGTTTTTT. Protein: CSARSRGPWDTGELFF. This sequence joins TRBV20-1 and TRBJ2-2; 7 nucleotides match TRBD1. CDR1 and CDR2 from the germline V gene are DFQATT and SNEGSKA (reference sequence). This CDR3 has 16 residues. The J segment lost 3 bases and the V segment lost 2 bases, leaving 9 bases of the junction unmatched.

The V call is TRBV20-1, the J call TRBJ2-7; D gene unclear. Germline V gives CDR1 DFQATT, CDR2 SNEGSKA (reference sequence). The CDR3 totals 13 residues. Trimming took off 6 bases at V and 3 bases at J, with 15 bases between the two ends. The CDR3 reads CSATDVVLYEQYF. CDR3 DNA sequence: TGCAGTGCCACGGACGTTGTCCTCTACGAGCAGTACTTC.

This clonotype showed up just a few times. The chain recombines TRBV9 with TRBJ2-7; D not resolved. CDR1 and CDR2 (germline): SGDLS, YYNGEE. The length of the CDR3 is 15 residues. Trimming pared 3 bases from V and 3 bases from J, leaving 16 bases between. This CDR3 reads CASSEDAGRSYEQYF. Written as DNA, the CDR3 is TGTGCCAGCAGCGAGGACGCCGGACGGAGCTACGAGCAGTACTTC.

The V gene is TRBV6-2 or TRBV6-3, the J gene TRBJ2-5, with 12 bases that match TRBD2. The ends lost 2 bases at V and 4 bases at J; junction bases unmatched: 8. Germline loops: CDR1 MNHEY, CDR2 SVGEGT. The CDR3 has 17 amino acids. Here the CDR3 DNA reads TGTGCCAGCAGTTACAGTCTAGCGGGAGGGCCGGTAGAGACCCAGTACTTC. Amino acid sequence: CASSYSLAGGPVETQYF.

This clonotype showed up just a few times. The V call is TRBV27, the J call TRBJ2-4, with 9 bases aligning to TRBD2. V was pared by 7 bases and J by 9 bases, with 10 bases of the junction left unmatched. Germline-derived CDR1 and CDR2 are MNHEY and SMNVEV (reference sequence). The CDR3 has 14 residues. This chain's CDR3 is CASKASGMGGIQYF. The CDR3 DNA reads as TGTGCCAGCAAGGCTAGCGGGATGGGAGGCATTCAGTACTTC.

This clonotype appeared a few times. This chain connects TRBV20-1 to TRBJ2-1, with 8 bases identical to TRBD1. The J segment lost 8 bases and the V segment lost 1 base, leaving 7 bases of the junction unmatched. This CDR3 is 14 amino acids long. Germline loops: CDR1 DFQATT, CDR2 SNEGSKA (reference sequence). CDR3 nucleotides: TGCAGTGCTAGAGTTACCCAGGGGGCTGATGAGCAGTTCTTC. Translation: CSARVTQGADEQFF.

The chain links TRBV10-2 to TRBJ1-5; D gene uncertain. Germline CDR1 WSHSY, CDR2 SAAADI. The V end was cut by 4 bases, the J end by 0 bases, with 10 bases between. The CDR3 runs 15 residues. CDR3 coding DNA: TGCGCCAGCAGTGCGGGTACCTATAGCAATCAGCCCCAGCATTTT. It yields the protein CASSAGTYSNQPQHF.

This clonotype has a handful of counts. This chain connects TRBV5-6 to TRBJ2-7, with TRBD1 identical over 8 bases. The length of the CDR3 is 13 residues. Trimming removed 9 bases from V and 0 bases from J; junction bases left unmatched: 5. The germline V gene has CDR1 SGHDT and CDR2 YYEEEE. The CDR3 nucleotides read TGTGCCACTGGACAGGGCAACTCCTACGAGCAGTACTTC. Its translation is CATGQGNSYEQYF. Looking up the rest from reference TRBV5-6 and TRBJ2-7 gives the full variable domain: DAGVTQSPTHLIKTRGQQVTLRCSPKSGHDTVSWYQQALGQGPQFIFQYYEEEERQRGNFPDRFSGHQFPNYSSELNVNALLLGDSALYLCATGQGNSYEQYFGPGTRLTVT.

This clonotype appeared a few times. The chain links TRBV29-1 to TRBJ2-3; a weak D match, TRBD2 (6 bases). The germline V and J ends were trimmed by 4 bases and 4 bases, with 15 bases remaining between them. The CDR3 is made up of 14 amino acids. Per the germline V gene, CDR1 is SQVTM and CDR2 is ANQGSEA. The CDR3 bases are TGCAGCGTTGTGGCGGGAACCCTCCCAGATACGCAGTATTTT. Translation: CSVVAGTLPDTQYF.

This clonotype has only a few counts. CDR3 coding DNA: TGCAGTGCTGGACCCCTGGGGGATTCACCCCTCCACTTT. Translated, it gives CSAGPLGDSPLHF. The V gene is TRBV20-1, the J gene TRBJ1-6, with a weak D call TRBD1 (5 bases). Germline loops: CDR1 DFQATT, CDR2 SNEGSKA (reference sequence). Trimming cost V 5 bases and J 8 bases, with 13 bases left between them. This CDR3 comprises 13 residues.